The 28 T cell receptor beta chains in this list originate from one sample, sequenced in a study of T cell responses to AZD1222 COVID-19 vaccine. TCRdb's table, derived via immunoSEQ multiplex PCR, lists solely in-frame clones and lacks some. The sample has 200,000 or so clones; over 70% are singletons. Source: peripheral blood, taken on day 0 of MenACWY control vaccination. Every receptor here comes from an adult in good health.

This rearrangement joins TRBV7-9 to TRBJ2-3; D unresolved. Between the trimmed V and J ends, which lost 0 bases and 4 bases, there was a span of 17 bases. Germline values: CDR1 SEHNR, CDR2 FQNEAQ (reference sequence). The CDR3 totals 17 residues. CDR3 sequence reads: CASSLAPGSNWADTQYF. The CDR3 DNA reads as TGTGCCAGCAGCTTAGCCCCGGGTAGCAATTGGGCAGATACGCAGTATTTT.

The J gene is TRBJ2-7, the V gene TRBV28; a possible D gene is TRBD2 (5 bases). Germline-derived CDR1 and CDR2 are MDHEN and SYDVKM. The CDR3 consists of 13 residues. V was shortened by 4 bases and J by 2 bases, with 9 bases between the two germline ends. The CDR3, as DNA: TGTGCCAGCAGTTACGACGGGGCCTACGAGCAGTACTTC. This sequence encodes CASSYDGAYEQYF.

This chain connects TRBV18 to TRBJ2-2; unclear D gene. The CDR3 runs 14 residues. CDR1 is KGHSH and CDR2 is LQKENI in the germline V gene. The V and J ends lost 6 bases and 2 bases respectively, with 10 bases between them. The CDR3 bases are TGTGCCAGCTCCGAGAATCGCAACACCGGGGAGCTGTTTTTT. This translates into CASSENRNTGELFF.

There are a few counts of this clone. The CDR3 loop is CASSLAERPDEQYF. In nucleotides, the CDR3 is TGTGCCAGCAGCTTAGCGGAGCGGCCGGACGAGCAGTACTTC. This rearrangement joins TRBV7-9 to TRBJ2-7; a weak D match, TRBD2 (5 bases). V gave up 0 bases and J gave up 5 bases, with 11 bases separating them. The CDR3 sequence is 14 residues long. The germline gives CDR1 SEHNR, CDR2 FQNEAQ (reference sequence).

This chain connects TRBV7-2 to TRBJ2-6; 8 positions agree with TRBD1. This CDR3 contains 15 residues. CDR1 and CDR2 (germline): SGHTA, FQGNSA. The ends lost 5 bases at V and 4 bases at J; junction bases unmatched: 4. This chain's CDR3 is CASSPTGDGANVLTF. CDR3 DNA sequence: TGTGCCAGCAGCCCGACAGGGGACGGGGCCAACGTCCTGACTTTC.

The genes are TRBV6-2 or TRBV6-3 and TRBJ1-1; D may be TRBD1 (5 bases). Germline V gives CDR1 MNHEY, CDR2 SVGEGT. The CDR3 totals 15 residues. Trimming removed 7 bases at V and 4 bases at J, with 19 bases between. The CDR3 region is CASTPRGRGPTEAFF. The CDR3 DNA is TGTGCCAGCACCCCCCGGGGACGGGGCCCCACTGAAGCTTTCTTT.

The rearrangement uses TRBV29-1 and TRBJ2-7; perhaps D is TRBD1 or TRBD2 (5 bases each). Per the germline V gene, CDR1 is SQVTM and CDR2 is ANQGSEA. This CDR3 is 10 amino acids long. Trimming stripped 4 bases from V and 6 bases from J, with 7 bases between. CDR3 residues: CSVVGVEQYF. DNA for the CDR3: TGCAGCGTTGTGGGGGTCGAGCAGTACTTC.

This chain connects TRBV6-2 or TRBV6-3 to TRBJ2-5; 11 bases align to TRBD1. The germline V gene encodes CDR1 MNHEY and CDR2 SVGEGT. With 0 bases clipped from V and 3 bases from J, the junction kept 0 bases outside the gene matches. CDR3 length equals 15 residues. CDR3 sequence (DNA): TGTGCCAGCAGTTACTCGGGACAGGGGGAAGAGACCCAGTACTTC. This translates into CASSYSGQGEETQYF.

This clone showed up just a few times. This CDR3 is CASSLDGRTNEKLFF. As DNA, the CDR3 is TGCGCCAGCAGCTTAGATGGACGGACAAATGAAAAACTGTTTTTT. The V call is TRBV5-1, the J call TRBJ1-4; TRBD1 might be the D (5 bases). CDR1 is SGHRS, CDR2 YFSETQ, per germline. The ends were cut back, 2 bases at V and 5 bases at J, with 13 bases in the middle. The CDR3 sequence is 15 residues long.

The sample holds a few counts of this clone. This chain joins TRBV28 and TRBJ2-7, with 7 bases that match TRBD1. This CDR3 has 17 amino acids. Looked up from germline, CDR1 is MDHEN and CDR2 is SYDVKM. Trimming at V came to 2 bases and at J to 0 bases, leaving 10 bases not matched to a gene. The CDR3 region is CASSLKGGETSSYEQYF. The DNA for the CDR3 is TGTGCCAGCAGTTTAAAAGGGGGCGAGACCAGCTCCTACGAGCAGTACTTC.

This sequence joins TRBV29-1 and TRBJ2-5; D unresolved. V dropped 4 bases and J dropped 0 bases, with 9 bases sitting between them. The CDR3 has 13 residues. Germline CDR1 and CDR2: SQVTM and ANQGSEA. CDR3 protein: CSVVAGDQETQYF. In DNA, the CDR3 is TGCAGCGTTGTTGCAGGCGACCAAGAGACCCAGTACTTC.

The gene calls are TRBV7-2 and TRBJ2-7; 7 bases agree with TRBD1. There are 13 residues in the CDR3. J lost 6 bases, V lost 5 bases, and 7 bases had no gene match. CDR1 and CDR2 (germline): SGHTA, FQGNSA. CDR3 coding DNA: TGTGCCAGCAGCCTCTGGGACAGCGGCGAGCAGTACTTC. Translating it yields CASSLWDSGEQYF.

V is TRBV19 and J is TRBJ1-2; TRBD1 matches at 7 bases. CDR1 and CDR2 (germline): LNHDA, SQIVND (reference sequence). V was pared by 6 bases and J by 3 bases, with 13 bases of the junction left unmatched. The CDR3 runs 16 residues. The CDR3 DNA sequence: TGTGCCAGTAGCCGGGGACAGCCCGCAATATACTATGGCTACACCTTC. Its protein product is CASSRGQPAIYYGYTF.

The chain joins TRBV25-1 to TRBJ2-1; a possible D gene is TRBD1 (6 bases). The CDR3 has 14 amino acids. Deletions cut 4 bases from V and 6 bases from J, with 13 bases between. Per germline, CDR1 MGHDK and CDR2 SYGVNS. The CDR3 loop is CASSVGQLVNEQFF. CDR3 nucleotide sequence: TGTGCCAGCAGTGTAGGACAGTTGGTCAATGAGCAGTTCTTC.

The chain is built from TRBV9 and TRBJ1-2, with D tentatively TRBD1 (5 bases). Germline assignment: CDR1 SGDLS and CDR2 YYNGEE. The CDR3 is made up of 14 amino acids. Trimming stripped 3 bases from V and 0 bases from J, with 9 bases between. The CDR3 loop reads CASSGQGANYGYTF. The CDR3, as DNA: TGTGCCAGCAGCGGTCAGGGAGCTAACTATGGCTACACCTTC. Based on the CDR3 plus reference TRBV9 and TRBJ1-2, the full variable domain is DSGVTQTPKHLITATGQRVTLRCSPRSGDLSVYWYQQSLDQGLQFLIQYYNGEERAKGNILERFSAQQFPDLHSELNLSSLELGDSALYFCASSGQGANYGYTFGSGTRLTVV.

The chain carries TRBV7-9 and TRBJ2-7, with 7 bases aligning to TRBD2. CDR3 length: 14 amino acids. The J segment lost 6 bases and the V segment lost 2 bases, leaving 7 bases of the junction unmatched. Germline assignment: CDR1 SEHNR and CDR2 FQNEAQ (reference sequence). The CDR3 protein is CASSLLTSLGEQYF. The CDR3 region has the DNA TGTGCCAGCAGCTTATTGACTAGCCTCGGCGAGCAGTACTTC.

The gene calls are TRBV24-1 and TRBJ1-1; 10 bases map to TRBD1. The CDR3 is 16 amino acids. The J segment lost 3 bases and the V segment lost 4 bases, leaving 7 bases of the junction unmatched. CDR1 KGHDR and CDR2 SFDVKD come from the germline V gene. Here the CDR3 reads CATSDHDRGPYTEAFF. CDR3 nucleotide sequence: TGTGCCACCAGTGACCACGACAGGGGGCCGTACACTGAAGCTTTCTTT.

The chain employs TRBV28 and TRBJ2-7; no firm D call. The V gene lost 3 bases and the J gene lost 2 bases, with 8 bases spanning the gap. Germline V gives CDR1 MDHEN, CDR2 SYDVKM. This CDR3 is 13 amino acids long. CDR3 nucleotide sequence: TGTGCCAGCAGTTTGGGTACTCCCTACGAGCAGTACTTC. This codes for CASSLGTPYEQYF.

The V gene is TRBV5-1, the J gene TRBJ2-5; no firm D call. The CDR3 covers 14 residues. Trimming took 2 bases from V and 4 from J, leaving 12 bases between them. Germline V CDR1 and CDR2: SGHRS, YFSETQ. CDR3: CASSFGATGETQYF. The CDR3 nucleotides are TGCGCCAGCAGCTTTGGAGCGACGGGAGAGACCCAGTACTTC.

This CDR3 reads CASSLDRVTGYTF. The CDR3 DNA is TGTGCCAGCAGCTTAGACAGGGTGACTGGCTACACCTTC. This chain links TRBV7-2 with TRBJ1-2; D may be TRBD1 (6 bases). This CDR3 has 13 amino acids. The V and J ends lost 1 base and 7 bases respectively, with 10 bases between them. Germline V gives CDR1 SGHTA, CDR2 FQGNSA. The full variable domain, in which reference TRBV7-2 and TRBJ1-2 provide the parts outside the CDR3, is GAGVSQSPSNKVTEKGKDVELRCDPISGHTALYWYRQSLGQGLEFLIYFQGNSAPDKSGLPSDRFSAERTGGSVSTLTIQRTQQEDSAVYLCASSLDRVTGYTFGSGTRLTVV.

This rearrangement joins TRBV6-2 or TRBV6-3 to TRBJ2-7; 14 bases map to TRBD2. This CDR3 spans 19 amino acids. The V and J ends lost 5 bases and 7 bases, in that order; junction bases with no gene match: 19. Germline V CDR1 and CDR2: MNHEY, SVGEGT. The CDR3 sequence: CASSPGRTSGGITSGEQYF. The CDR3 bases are TGTGCCAGCAGTCCCGGAAGGACTAGCGGGGGGATTACGTCGGGGGAGCAGTACTTC.

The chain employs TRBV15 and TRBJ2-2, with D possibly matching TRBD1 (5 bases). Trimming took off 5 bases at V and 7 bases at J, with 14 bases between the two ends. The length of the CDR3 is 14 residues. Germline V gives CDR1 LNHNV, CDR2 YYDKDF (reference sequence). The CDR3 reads CATSAGAPVGELFF. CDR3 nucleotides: TGTGCCACCAGCGCTGGGGCGCCGGTCGGGGAGCTGTTTTTT.

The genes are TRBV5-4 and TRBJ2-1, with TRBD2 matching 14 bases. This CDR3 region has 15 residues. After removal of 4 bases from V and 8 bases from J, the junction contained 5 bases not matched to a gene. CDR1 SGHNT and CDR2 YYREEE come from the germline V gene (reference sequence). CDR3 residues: CASSLGLAGGDEQFF. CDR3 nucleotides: TGTGCCAGCAGCCTCGGACTAGCGGGAGGTGATGAGCAGTTCTTC.

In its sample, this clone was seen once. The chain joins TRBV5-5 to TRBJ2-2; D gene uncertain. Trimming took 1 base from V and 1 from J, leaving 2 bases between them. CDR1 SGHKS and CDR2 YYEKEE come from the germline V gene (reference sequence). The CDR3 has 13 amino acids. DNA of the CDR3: TGTGCCAGCAGCTTGCTGAACACCGGGGAGCTGTTTTTT. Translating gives CASSLLNTGELFF.

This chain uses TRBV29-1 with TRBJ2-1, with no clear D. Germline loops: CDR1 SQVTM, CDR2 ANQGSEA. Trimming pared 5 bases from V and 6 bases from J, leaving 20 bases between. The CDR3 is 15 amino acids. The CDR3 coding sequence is TGCAGCGTTTCCTTCGTCCTTCAGAAGGGCAATGAGCAGTTCTTC. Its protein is CSVSFVLQKGNEQFF.

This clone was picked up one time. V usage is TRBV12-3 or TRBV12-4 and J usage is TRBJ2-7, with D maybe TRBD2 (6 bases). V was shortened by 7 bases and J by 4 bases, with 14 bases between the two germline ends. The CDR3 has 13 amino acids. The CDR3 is CASTPGEGYEQYF. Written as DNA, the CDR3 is TGTGCCAGCACCCCGGGGGAAGGATACGAGCAGTACTTC.

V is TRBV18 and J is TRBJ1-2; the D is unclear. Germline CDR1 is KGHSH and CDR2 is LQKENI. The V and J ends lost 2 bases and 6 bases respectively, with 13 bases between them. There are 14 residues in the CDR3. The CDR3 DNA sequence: TGTGCCAGCTCACCAAAGACGTCGACGAATGGCTACACCTTC. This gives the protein CASSPKTSTNGYTF.

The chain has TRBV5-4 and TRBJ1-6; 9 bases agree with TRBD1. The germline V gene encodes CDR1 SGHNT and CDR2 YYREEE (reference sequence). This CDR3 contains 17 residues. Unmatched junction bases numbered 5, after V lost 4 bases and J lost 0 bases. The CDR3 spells CASSQQTGGSYNSPLHF. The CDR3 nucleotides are TGTGCCAGCAGCCAACAGACAGGGGGCTCCTATAATTCACCCCTCCACTTT.